One sample yielded the 21 T cell receptor beta chains listed below, sequenced in a study of blood T cell repertoires in COVID-19. The repertoire was sequenced with immunoSEQ multiplex PCR; TCRdb's copy has only in-frame clones and lacks some. The table lists around 370,000 clones, 88% of them singletons. Sequences were obtained from PBMCs or T cells enriched from blood (not recorded which). The receptors here all came from a woman in her late teens or twenties who had recovered from COVID-19.

The table lists this clone with a few counts. The CDR3 region has the DNA TGCGCCAGCCGGGGGTCTGCAACTAATGAAAAACTGTTTTTT. This sequence encodes CASRGSATNEKLFF. The gene calls are TRBV5-1 and TRBJ1-4; D is possibly TRBD1 (5 bases). Trimming left V 7 bases short and J 0 bases short, with 10 bases between. Germline CDR1 reads SGHRS; CDR2 reads YFSETQ. The CDR3 covers 14 residues.

The chain uses TRBV5-1 and TRBJ1-1; possible D gene TRBD1, 6 bases. Trimming removed 2 bases at V and 8 bases at J, with 13 bases between. This CDR3 has 13 residues. From germline, CDR1 is SGHRS and CDR2 YFSETQ. The CDR3 loop is CASSFTGQKEAFF. In DNA form, the CDR3 reads TGCGCCAGCAGCTTTACAGGGCAAAAAGAAGCTTTCTTT. Full variable domain (outside the CDR3, taken from reference TRBV5-1 and TRBJ1-1): KAGVTQTPRYLIKTRGQQVTLSCSPISGHRSVSWYQQTPGQGLQFLFEYFSETQRNKGNFPGRFSGRQFSNSRSEMNVSTLELGDSALYLCASSFTGQKEAFFGQGTRLTVV.

The chain joins TRBV5-8 to TRBJ1-5, with D unresolved. Germline lookup yields CDR1 SGHTS and CDR2 YDEGEE. Trimming left V 2 bases short and J 0 bases short, with 9 bases between. CDR3 length: 15 amino acids. This CDR3 is CASSFHTYSNQPQHF. DNA for the CDR3: TGTGCCAGCAGCTTCCACACGTATAGCAATCAGCCCCAGCATTTT.

The chain couples TRBV7-9 to TRBJ2-2, with 12 positions matching TRBD1. Germline assignment: CDR1 SEHNR and CDR2 FQNEAQ (reference sequence). The CDR3 spans 19 residues. The ends lost 1 base at V and 5 bases at J; junction bases unmatched: 11. The CDR3 is CASSLGVRDRGLWTGELFF. CDR3 coding DNA: TGTGCCAGCAGCTTAGGCGTTCGGGACAGGGGGCTGTGGACCGGGGAGCTGTTTTTT.

Here the CDR3 reads CASEEGQGALIIYF. As DNA, the CDR3 is TGTGCCAGTGAGGAGGGACAGGGGGCGCTTATAATATATTTT. This sequence joins TRBV28 and TRBJ1-3, with 12 bases fitting TRBD1. V shed 9 bases, J shed 13 bases, and the junction held 13 bases outside the gene matches. Germline assignment: CDR1 MDHEN and CDR2 SYDVKM. This CDR3 has 14 residues.

The chain is built from TRBV28 and TRBJ1-5; D gene unclear. V was trimmed by 6 bases and J by 1 base, leaving 16 bases between them. Germline lookup yields CDR1 MDHEN and CDR2 SYDVKM. CDR3 size: 16 residues. The CDR3 sequence: CASRNPDALSNQPQHF. The CDR3 bases are TGTGCCAGCAGAAACCCAGACGCACTAAGCAATCAGCCCCAGCATTTT.

The V and J genes are TRBV18 and TRBJ2-7; maybe TRBD1 (6 bases). Trimming left V 3 bases short and J 4 bases short, with 16 bases between. Per the germline V gene, CDR1 is KGHSH and CDR2 is LQKENI. CDR3 length: 15 residues. CDR3 coding DNA: TGTGCCAGCTCACCCGGCCAGGGGATAAGGTACGAGCAGTACTTC. It is translated as CASSPGQGIRYEQYF.

This chain uses TRBV19 with TRBJ2-4; 7 bases align to TRBD1. The CDR3 covers 16 residues. CDR1 is LNHDA and CDR2 is SQIVND in the germline V gene (reference sequence). The V and J ends lost 1 base and 0 bases, in that order; junction bases with no gene match: 3. The CDR3 reads CASSIGSGGAKNIQYF. In DNA, the CDR3 is TGTGCCAGTAGTATAGGGTCAGGGGGAGCCAAAAACATTCAGTACTTC.

This clone showed up just once. The chain uses TRBV6-5 and TRBJ1-3; D is perhaps TRBD1 (5 bases). V was clipped by 6 bases and J by 2 bases, with 8 bases between them. CDR3 size: 13 residues. CDR1 and CDR2 from the germline V gene are MNHEY and SVGAGI. The CDR3 nucleotides read TGTGCCAGCAGAGGGGTAACTGGAAACACCATATATTTT. Its translation is CASRGVTGNTIYF.

The J gene is TRBJ1-1, the V gene TRBV18; TRBD1 matches 7 bases. V lost 3 bases and J lost 5; bases outside the gene matches: 9. Germline V CDR1 and CDR2: KGHSH, LQKENI. The CDR3 contains 15 residues. CDR3 region: CASSPILPGGTEAFF. CDR3 coding DNA: TGTGCCAGCTCACCTATCCTTCCAGGGGGGACTGAAGCTTTCTTT.

This chain joins TRBV12-5 and TRBJ2-7; 7 positions match TRBD1. Germline trimming cut 1 base from V and 6 bases from J; bases unmatched to any gene: 9. CDR1 and CDR2 from the germline V gene are LGHNT and FRNRAP. The CDR3 length is 15 residues. CDR3: CASGLGQGPLIEQYF. The CDR3 nucleotides are TGTGCTAGTGGTTTGGGACAGGGACCGCTCATCGAGCAGTACTTC.

The CDR3 spells CASSYSRGRGYTF. The CDR3 nucleotides read TGTGCCAGCAGTTACTCCCGGGGTCGGGGCTACACCTTC. V is TRBV6-5 and J is TRBJ1-2; D unclear. The V end lost 0 bases, the J end lost 8 bases, and 10 bases lay between the germline ends. CDR1 is MNHEY, CDR2 SVGAGI, per germline. This CDR3 spans 13 amino acids.

Points on this clone: Other DNA sequences of this sample code for an identical CDR3. The chain joins TRBV12-3 or TRBV12-4 to TRBJ1-1; D gene ambiguous. The CDR3 contains 13 residues. V was shortened by 5 bases and J by 0 bases, with 7 bases between the two germline ends. CDR3 protein: CASSRLLNTEAFF. The DNA for the CDR3 is TGTGCCAGCAGTCGCCTACTGAACACTGAAGCTTTCTTT.

The chain carries TRBV2 and TRBJ2-1; 13 nucleotides line up with TRBD2. This CDR3 has 16 residues. The J segment lost 3 bases and the V segment lost 7 bases, leaving 6 bases of the junction unmatched. Germline CDR1 SNHLY, CDR2 FYNNEI. CDR3 in DNA: TGTGCCAGCACCGGGACTAGCGGGGTGGTCTACAATGAGCAGTTCTTC. This translates into CASTGTSGVVYNEQFF.

The chain has TRBV5-3 and TRBJ1-2; no clear D gene. TRBV5-3 is assigned to the ORF class and has an uncertain function. This CDR3 contains 10 residues. V shed 4 bases and J shed 9 bases, with 7 bases lying between them. The CDR3 reads CARSGLRYTF. The CDR3 region has the DNA TGTGCCAGAAGCGGACTCCGCTACACCTTC.

The chain is built from TRBV19 and TRBJ1-4; 9 bases are shared with TRBD1. The germline V gene encodes CDR1 LNHDA and CDR2 SQIVND (reference sequence). Unmatched junction bases numbered 13, after V lost 7 bases and J lost 1 base. CDR3 length equals 18 residues. CDR3 in amino acids: CASTDDRGLEETNEKLFF. Written as DNA, the CDR3 is TGTGCCAGTACCGACGACAGGGGGTTGGAAGAAACTAATGAAAAACTGTTTTTT. The full variable domain, completed using reference TRBV19 and TRBJ1-4, is DGGITQSPKYLFRKEGQNVTLSCEQNLNHDAMYWYRQDPGQGLRLIYYSQIVNDFQKGDIAEGYSVSREKKESFPLTVTSAQKNPTAFYLCASTDDRGLEETNEKLFFGSGTQLSVL.

The sample holds a few counts of this clone. The gene calls are TRBV9 and TRBJ1-3; D perhaps matches TRBD1 (5 bases). Germline values: CDR1 SGDLS, CDR2 YYNGEE. V was shortened by 4 bases and J by 2 bases, with 22 bases between the two germline ends. CDR3 length: 18 residues. The CDR3 region has the DNA TGTGCCAGCAGCACAACCTCGATGGGCAGGGTGGCTGGAAACACCATATATTTT. It yields the protein CASSTTSMGRVAGNTIYF. Full variable domain (rest looked up from reference TRBV9 and TRBJ1-3): DSGVTQTPKHLITATGQRVTLRCSPRSGDLSVYWYQQSLDQGLQFLIQYYNGEERAKGNILERFSAQQFPDLHSELNLSSLELGDSALYFCASSTTSMGRVAGNTIYFGEGSWLTVV.

A word on this clone: The junction does not match germline at one end; this may be a read error. The chain joins TRBV7-7 to TRBJ2-2; possible D gene TRBD1, 5 bases. CDR1 and CDR2 from the germline V gene are SSHAT and FNYEAQ (reference sequence). The CDR3 is 14 residues long. CDR3 bases: TGTGCTAGCAGCTTATCTCAGGGAATCGGGGAGCTGTTTTTT. It translates to CASSLSQGIGELFF.

The chain is built from TRBV6-6 and TRBJ2-1; 7 bases fit TRBD1. This CDR3 region has 16 residues. Germline V gene data show CDR1 as MNHNY and CDR2 as SVGAGI (reference sequence). V trimming: 2 bases; J trimming: 0 bases; junction bases outside the gene matches: 4. The CDR3 reads CASSYVTGSSYNEQFF. CDR3 DNA sequence: TGTGCCAGCAGTTACGTGACAGGGAGCTCCTACAATGAGCAGTTCTTC.

V usage is TRBV5-6 and J usage is TRBJ1-2; no firm D call. Germline loops: CDR1 SGHDT, CDR2 YYEEEE. V was clipped by 0 bases and J by 2 bases, with 8 bases between them. The CDR3 covers 14 residues. CDR3 sequence reads: CASSLADTNYGYTF. The CDR3 region has the DNA TGTGCCAGCAGCTTGGCCGACACGAACTATGGCTACACCTTC.

CDR3 loop: CASSQTSGGQSGELFF. CDR3 sequence (DNA): TGTGCCAGCAGCCAGACTAGCGGGGGGCAATCCGGGGAGCTGTTTTTT. This chain connects TRBV9 to TRBJ2-2; 13 bases map to TRBD2. Trimming removed 4 bases from V and 6 bases from J; junction bases left unmatched: 6. Germline loops: CDR1 SGDLS, CDR2 YYNGEE. The CDR3 is 16 amino acids.